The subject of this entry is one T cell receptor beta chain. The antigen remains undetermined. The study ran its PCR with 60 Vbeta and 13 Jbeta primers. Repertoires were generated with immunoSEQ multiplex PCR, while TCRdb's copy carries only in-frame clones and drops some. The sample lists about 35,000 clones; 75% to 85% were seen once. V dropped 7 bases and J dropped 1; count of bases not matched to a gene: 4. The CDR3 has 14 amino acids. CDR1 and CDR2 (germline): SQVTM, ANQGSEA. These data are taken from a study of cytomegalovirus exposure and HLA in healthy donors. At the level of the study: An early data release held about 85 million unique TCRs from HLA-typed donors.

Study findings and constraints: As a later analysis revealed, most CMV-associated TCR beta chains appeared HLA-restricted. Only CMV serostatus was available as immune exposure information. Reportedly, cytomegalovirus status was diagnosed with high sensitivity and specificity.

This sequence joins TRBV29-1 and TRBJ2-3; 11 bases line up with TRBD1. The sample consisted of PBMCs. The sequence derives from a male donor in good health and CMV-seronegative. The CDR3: CSGRTGGGTDTQYF. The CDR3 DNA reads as TGCAGCGGGAGGACAGGGGGCGGCACAGATACGCAGTATTTT.